This T cell receptor (beta chain) emerged from a study of T cell repertoires in cytomegalovirus infection. As for the study in general: As its CMV epitopes, the study selected recently identified HLA-C-restricted and well-studied HLA-B-restricted targets.

With regard to this clonotype: Antigen unknown.

Trimming pared 0 bases from V and 4 bases from J, leaving 10 bases between. Germline V gene data show CDR1 as SGHVS and CDR2 as FNYEAQ. This CDR3 is 15 amino acids long. Study results and caveats: People with CMV and the relevant HLA were identified by cumulative public TCR beta family frequency.

A single record per CDR3 protein comes from TCRdb applying MiXCR to the reads. The data show tens of thousands of distinct CDR3 sequences, around 20% seen once. The chain uses TRBV7-6 and TRBJ2-1; D ambiguous. The receptor was isolated from a human donor in good health (CMV status not recorded). Some clones in this sample may be carry-over from other donors' samples. Sequencing used CD8+ T cells from cultured PBMCs, obtained from culture after CMV antigen stimulation. The DNA of the CDR3 is TGTGCCAGCAGCTTAGCGTCTTCAGATTACAATGAGCAGTTCTTC. It specifies CASSLASSDYNEQFF.